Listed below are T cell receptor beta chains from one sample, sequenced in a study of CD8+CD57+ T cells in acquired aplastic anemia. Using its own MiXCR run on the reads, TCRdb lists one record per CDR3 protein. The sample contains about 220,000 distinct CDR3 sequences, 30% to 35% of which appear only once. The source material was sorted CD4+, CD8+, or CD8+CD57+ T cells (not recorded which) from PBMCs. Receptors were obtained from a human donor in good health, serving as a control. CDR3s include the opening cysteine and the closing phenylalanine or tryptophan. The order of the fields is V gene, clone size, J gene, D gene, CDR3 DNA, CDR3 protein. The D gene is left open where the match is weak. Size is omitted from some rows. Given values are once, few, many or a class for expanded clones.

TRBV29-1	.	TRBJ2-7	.	TGCGGCGCAACCGCCCTGCTGGACATTCCTTACGAGCAGTACTTC	CGATALLDIPYEQYF
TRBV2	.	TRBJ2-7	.	TGTGCCAGCAGTTTTGACAGGACGGGGAACTACGAGCAGTACTTC	CASSFDRTGNYEQYF
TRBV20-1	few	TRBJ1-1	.	TGCAGTGCTAGGTCGGAGGCGGGGATGAACACTGAAGCTTTCTTT	CSARSEAGMNTEAFF
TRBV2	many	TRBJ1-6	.	TGTGCCAGCAGTACAGGGTACTCCTATAATTCACCCCTCCACTTT	CASSTGYSYNSPLHF
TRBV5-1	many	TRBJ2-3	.	TGCGCCAGCAGCGGGGGTTCTAGCACAGATACGCAGTATTTT	CASSGGSSTDTQYF
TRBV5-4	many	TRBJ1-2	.	TGTGCCAGCAGCTCGCCCGGGACACACGGCTACACCTTC	CASSSPGTHGYTF
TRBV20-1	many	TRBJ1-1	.	TGCAGTGCTAGCTGGGGTGGGCGCACTGAAGCTTTCTTT	CSASWGGRTEAFF
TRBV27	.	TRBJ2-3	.	TGTGCCAGCAGTTTAGCGGGTTACAGCACAGATACGCAGTATTTT	CASSLAGYSTDTQYF
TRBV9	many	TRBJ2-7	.	TGTGCCAGCAGCGTAGGCGACACCCCCTGGGGGCAGTACTTC	CASSVGDTPWGQYF
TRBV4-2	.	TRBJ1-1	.	TGTGCCAGCAGTCCTACCGGCCTCCAAGGAGCTTTCTTT	CASSPTGLQGAFF
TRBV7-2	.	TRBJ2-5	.	TGTGCCAGCGACTCACAGGGAGTGGAGACCCAGTACTTC	CASDSQGVETQYF
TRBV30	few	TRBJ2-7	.	TGTGCCTGGAGTGTACTCGACCCCTACGAGCAGTACTTC	CAWSVLDPYEQYF
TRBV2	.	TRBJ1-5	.	TGTGCCAGCAGCTGGGACACTCAGCCCCAGCATTTT	CASSWDTQPQHF
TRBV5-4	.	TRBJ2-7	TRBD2	TGTGCCAGCAGCTCTACTCCGGGACTACCATACGAGCAGTACTTC	CASSSTPGLPYEQYF
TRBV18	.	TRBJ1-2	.	TGTGCCAGCTCACCGGATATTCTTCCTAACTATGGCTACACCTTC	CASSPDILPNYGYTF
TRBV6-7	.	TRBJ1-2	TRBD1	TGTGCCAGCAGGAGGAAACAGGGGGACTATGGCTACACCTTC	CASRRKQGDYGYTF
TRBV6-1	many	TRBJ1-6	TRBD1	TGTGCCAGCAGAACGGGACAGGTATATTCACCCCTCCACTTT	CASRTGQVYSPLHF
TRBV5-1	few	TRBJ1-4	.	TGCGCCAGCAGCTTGGACACCACGGAACATGAAAAACTGTTTTTT	CASSLDTTEHEKLFF
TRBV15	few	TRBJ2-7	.	TGTGCCACCAGTTATCAGGAGTACGAGCAGTACTTC	CATSYQEYEQYF
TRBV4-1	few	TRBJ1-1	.	TGCGCCAGCAGCCAAGGAGACAGCATGAACACTGAAGCTTTCTTT	CASSQGDSMNTEAFF
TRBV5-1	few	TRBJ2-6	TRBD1	TGCGCCAGCAGCTTGGGGACAGGGTCCGCTGGGGCCAACGTCCTGACTTTC	CASSLGTGSAGANVLTF
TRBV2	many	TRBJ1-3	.	TGTGCCAGCAGTGACGGAAACACCATATATTTT	CASSDGNTIYF
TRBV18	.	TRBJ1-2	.	TGTGCCAGCTCACCAGTGCAGGGGAGCTCTGGCTACACCTTC	CASSPVQGSSGYTF
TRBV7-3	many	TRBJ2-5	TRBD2	TGTGCCAGCAGCCCTTTCGGCGGGGGGGAGACCCAGTACTTC	CASSPFGGGETQYF
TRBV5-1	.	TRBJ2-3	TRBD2	TGCGCCAGCAGCTTGGAAGGTGCGAGCGGGGGGACGGCAGATACGCAGTATTTT	CASSLEGASGGTADTQYF
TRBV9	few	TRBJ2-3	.	TGTGCCAGCAGCGTATGGCGGGATACGCAGTATTTT	CASSVWRDTQYF
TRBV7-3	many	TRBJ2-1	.	TGTGCCAGCAGCGATGACTCCAATGAGCAGTTCTTC	CASSDDSNEQFF
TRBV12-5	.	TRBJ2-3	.	TGTGCTAGTGGTTTGGTATTGCGGGCGGATCGGACAGATACGCAGTATTTT	CASGLVLRADRTDTQYF
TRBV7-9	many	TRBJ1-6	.	TGTGCCAGCAGTCGGGGCTCTCTTAGCTCCTATAATTCACCCCTCCACTTT	CASSRGSLSSYNSPLHF
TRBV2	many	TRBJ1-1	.	TGTGCCAGCAGTGAACACGGTGGGGGGTTGGGTACTGAAGCTTTCTTT	CASSEHGGGLGTEAFF
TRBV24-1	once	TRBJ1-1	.	TGTGCCAGCCGCCTCCCCGGGGCGGGCACTGAAGCTTTCTTT	CASRLPGAGTEAFF
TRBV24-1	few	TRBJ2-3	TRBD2	TGTGCCACCACAACTAGCGGGGGAAACACAGATACGCAGTATTTT	CATTTSGGNTDTQYF
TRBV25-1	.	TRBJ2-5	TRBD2	TGTGCCAGCAGTGAGGGGGGGGGACTCAGCAGGGAGACCCAGTACTTC	CASSEGGGLSRETQYF
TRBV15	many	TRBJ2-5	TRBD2	TGTGCCACCAGCAGACTAAACCTAGCGGGAAAAGATGGGACCCAGTACTTC	CATSRLNLAGKDGTQYF
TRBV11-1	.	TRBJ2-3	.	TGTGCCAGCAGGAGGGGATCTCCCGGAATTAGTGATACGCAGTATTTT	CASRRGSPGISDTQYF
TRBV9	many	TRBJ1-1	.	TGTGCCAGCAGCGTAGGAACCAAACAGGGAGGAGGCACTGAAGCTTTCTTT	CASSVGTKQGGGTEAFF
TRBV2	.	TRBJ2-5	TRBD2	TGTGCCAGCAGTTTTAGCGGGGTCGGAGAGACCCAGTACTTC	CASSFSGVGETQYF
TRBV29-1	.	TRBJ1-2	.	TGCAGCGTCAGCGGCTACACCTTC	CSVSGYTF
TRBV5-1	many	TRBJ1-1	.	TGCGCCAGCAGCTTGGCCTGGGAGGGAACTGAAGCTTTCTTT	CASSLAWEGTEAFF
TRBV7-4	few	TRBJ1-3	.	TGTGCCAGCAGCCATATTACAGGGAGCTCTGGAAACACCATATATTTT	CASSHITGSSGNTIYF
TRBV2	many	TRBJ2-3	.	TGTGCCAGCAGTGTGGGCGTAGACACGCAGTATTTT	CASSVGVDTQYF
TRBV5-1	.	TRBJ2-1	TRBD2	TGCGCCAGCAGCTTGGAAAGCGGGAGGGGGTTTGGTGAGCAGTTCTTC	CASSLESGRGFGEQFF
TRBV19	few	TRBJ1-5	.	TGTGCCAGTACCCCCCTCCCGGGGGCCCAGGGATATAGCAATCAGCCCCAGCATTTT	CASTPLPGAQGYSNQPQHF
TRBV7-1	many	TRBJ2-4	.	TGTGCCAGCAGCTCGATTGGCATACAGGGCTCCGGAGGGTATCGGAACATTCAGTACTTC	CASSSIGIQGSGGYRNIQYF
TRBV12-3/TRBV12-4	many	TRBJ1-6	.	TGTGCCAGCAGTTTACACAGGCGGAATTCACCCCTCCACTTT	CASSLHRRNSPLHF
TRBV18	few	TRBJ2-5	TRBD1	TGTGCCAGCTCACTTTATACAGGGGAAGAGACCCAGTACTTC	CASSLYTGEETQYF
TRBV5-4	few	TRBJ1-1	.	TGTGCCAGCGGGTTCCCCGGCCGTACGAACACTGAAGCTTTCTTT	CASGFPGRTNTEAFF
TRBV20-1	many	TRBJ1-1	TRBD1	TGCAGTGCTAGTCGGACAGGGTACACTGAAGCTTTCTTT	CSASRTGYTEAFF
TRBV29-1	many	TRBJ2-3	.	TGCAGCGTCCCCGCGACGCAGTATTTT	CSVPATQYF
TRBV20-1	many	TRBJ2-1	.	TGCAGTGCTAGTAGGGCCTCTAGCTCCTACAATGAGCAGTTCTTC	CSASRASSSYNEQFF
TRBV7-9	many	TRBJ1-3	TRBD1	TGTGCCAGCAGGCGGACAGGGGGCGGAAACACCATATATTTT	CASRRTGGGNTIYF
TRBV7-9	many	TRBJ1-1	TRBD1	TGTGCCAGCAGCTTTGGGACAGGGACAGCTTTCTTT	CASSFGTGTAFF
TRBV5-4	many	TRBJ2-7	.	TGTGCCAGCAGCTTGGCAAGCTGGGGCAGGGATTCCTACGAGCAGTACTTC	CASSLASWGRDSYEQYF
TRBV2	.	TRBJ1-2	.	TGTGCCAGCAGTGAACAGACAGGAAACACCTTC	CASSEQTGNTF
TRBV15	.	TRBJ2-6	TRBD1	TGTGCCACCAGCAGAGCTACAGGGGATGGGGCCAACGTCCTGACTTTC	CATSRATGDGANVLTF
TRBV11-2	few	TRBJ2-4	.	TGTGCCAGCAGCTTAGCCGGGCAGTTAGCCAAAAACATTCAGTACTTC	CASSLAGQLAKNIQYF
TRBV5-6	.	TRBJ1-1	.	TGTGCCAGCAGCTTGGGAGGGTTTAGGACTGAAGCTTTCTTT	CASSLGGFRTEAFF
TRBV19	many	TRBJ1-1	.	TGTGCCAGTACCGCTCAGGGGAAGTACACTGAAGCTTTCTTT	CASTAQGKYTEAFF
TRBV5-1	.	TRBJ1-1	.	TGCGCCAGTAGATTAGCGGGACCCTGGGGAGCTTTCTTT	CASRLAGPWGAFF